This TCR beta chain was sequenced during a study of shared clonotypes between healthy human individuals. Background on the study: CD4 naive and memory got three plates each, CD8 naive two, CD8 memory one.

Authors' methods: ImmunoSEQ supplied junction-only sequences lacking quality scores, so filtering was different. Clones were sequenced by immunoSEQ multiplex PCR, and TCRdb holds only the in-frame ones, with some missing. V and J calls and clone size are copied from that table; D and trimming were computed from the DNA. The sample yields about 2.4 million clones, roughly 93% seen once. In its sample, this clone was seen once. The sequenced sample was naive CD4+ T cells from PBMCs. This sample's subset: CD45RA+ positively selected. This TCR derives from a man aged 18 to 35 in good health. Some clones in this sample may be carry-over from other donors' samples.

CDR3 in DNA: TGTGCCACCAGCAGAGGGACTGACAGGAACACTGAAGCTTTCTTT. Its translation is CATSRGTDRNTEAFF. The chain uses TRBV15 and TRBJ1-1; weak D call: TRBD1 (5 bases). The germline V gene has CDR1 LNHNV and CDR2 YYDKDF (reference sequence). V dropped 1 base and J dropped 1 base, with 10 bases sitting between them. The CDR3 runs to 15 residues.